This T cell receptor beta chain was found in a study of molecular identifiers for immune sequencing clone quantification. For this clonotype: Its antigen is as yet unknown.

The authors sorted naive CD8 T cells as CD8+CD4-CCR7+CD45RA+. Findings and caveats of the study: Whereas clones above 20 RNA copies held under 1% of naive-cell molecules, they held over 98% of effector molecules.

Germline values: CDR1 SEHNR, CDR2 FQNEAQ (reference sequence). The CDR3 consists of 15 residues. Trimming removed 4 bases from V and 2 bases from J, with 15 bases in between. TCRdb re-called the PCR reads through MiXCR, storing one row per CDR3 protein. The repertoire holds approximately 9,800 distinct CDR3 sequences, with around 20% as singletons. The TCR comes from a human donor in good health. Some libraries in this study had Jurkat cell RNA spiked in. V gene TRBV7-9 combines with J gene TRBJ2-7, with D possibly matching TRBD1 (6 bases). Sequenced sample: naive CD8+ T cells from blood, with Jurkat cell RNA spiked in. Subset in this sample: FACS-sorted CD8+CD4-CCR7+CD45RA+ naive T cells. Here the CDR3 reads CASSSPGTKTYEQYF. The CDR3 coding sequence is TGTGCCAGCAGCTCCCCCGGGACAAAGACCTACGAGCAGTACTTC.